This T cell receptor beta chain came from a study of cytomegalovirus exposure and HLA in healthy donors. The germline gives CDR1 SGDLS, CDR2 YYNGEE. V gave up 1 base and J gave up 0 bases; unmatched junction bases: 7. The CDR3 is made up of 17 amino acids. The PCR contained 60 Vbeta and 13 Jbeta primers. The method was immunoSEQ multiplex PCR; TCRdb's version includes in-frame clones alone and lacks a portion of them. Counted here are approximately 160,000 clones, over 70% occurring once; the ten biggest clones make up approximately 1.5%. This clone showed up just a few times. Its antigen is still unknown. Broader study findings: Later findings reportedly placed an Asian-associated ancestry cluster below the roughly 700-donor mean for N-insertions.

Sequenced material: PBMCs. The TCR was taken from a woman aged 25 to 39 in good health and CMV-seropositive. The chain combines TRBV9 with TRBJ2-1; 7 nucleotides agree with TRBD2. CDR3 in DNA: TGTGCCAGCAGCGTAAATTGGGGCGGGAGCTCCTACAATGAGCAGTTCTTC. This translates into CASSVNWGGSSYNEQFF.